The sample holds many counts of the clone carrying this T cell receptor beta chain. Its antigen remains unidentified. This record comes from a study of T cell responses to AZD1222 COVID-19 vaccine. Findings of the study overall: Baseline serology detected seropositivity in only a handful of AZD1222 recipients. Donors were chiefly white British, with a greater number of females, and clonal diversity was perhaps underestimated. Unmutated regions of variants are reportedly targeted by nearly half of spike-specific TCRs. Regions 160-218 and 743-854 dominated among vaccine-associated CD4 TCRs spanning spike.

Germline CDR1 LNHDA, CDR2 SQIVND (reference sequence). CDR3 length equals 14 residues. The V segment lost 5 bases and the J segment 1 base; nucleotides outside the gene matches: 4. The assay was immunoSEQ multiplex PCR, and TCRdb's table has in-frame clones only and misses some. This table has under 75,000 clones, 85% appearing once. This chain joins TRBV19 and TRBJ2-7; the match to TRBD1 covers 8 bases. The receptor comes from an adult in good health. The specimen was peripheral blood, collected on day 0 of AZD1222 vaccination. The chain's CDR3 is CASSATGESYEQYF. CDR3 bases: TGTGCCAGTAGTGCGACAGGGGAGTCCTACGAGCAGTACTTC.